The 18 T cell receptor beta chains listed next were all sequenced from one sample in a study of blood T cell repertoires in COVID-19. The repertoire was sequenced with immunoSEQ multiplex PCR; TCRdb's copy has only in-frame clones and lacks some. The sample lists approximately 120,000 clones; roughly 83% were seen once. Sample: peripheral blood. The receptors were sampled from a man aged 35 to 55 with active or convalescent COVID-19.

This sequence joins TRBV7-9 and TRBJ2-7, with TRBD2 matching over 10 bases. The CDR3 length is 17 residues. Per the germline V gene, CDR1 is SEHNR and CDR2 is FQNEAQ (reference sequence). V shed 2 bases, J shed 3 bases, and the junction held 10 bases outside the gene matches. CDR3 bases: TGTGCCAGCAGCTTAATATCAACTAGCGGGATGATCTACGAGCAGTACTTC. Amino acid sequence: CASSLISTSGMIYEQYF. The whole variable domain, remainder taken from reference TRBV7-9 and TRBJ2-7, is DTGVSQNPRHKITKRGQNVTFRCDPISEHNRLYWYRQTLGQGPEFLTYFQNEAQLEKSRLLSDRFSAERPKGSFSTLEIQRTEQGDSAMYLCASSLISTSGMIYEQYFGPGTRLTVT.

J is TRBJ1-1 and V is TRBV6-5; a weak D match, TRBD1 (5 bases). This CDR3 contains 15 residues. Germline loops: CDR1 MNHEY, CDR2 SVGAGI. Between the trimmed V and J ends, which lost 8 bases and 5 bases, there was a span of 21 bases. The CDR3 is CASGPSGGGRTEAFF. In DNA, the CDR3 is TGTGCCAGCGGGCCCAGCGGGGGGGGAAGAACTGAAGCTTTCTTT.

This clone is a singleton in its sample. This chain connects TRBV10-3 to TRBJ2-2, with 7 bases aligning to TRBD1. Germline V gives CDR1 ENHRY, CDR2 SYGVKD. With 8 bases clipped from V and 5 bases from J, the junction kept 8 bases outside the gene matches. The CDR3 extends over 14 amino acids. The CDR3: CAILGQLTTGELFF. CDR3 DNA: TGTGCCATCCTGGGACAGTTAACGACCGGGGAGCTGTTTTTT.

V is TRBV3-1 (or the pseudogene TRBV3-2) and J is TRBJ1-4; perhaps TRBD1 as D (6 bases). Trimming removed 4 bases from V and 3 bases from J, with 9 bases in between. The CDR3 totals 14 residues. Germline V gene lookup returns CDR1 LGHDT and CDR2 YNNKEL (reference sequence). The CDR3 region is CASSPQGANEKLFF. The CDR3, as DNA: TGTGCCAGCAGCCCACAGGGAGCTAATGAAAAACTGTTTTTT.

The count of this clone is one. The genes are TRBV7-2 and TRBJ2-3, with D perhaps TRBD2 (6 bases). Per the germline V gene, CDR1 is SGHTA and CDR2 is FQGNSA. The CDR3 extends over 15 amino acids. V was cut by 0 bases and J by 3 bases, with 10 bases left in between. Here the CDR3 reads CASSLARGRTDTQYF. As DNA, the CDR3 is TGTGCCAGCAGCTTAGCGCGGGGCCGGACAGATACGCAGTATTTT.

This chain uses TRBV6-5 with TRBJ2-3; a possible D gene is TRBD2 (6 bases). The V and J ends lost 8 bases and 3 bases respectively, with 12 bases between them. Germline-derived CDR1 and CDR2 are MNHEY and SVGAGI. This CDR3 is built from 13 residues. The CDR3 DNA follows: TGTGCCAGCGGGGGGACGAGGACAGATACGCAGTATTTT. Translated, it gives CASGGTRTDTQYF.

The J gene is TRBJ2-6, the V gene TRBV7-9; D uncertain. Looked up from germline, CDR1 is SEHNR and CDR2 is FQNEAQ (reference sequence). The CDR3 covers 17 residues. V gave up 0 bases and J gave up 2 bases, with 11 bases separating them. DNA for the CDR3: TGTGCCAGCAGCTTAGCCTTTAACTTCACTGGGGCCAACGTCCTGACTTTC. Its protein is CASSLAFNFTGANVLTF.

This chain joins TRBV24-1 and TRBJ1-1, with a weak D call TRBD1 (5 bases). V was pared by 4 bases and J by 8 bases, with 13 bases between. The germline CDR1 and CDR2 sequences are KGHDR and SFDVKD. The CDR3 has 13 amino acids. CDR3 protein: CATSDPGGREAFF. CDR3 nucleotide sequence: TGTGCCACCAGTGACCCTGGGGGGAGGGAAGCTTTCTTT.

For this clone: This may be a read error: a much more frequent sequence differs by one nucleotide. The CDR3 spells CAWATGGTTEAFF. The CDR3, as DNA: TGTGCCTGGGCGACAGGGGGCACGACTGAAGCTTTCTTT. The chain recombines TRBV30 with TRBJ1-1, with 10 bases lining up with TRBD1. V was clipped by 5 bases and J by 5 bases; unmatched bases: 5. This CDR3 has 13 amino acids. Germline V CDR1 and CDR2: GTSNPN, SVGIG (reference sequence).

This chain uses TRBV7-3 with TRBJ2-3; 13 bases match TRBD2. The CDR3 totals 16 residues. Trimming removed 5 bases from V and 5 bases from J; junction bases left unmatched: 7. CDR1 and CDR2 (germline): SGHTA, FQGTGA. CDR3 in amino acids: CASSPGTSGTGDTQYF. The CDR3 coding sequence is TGTGCCAGCAGCCCAGGGACTAGCGGGACGGGAGATACGCAGTATTTT. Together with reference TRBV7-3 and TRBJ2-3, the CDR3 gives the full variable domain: GAGVSQTPSNKVTEKGKYVELRCDPISGHTALYWYRQSLGQGPEFLIYFQGTGAADDSGLPNDRFFAVRPEGSVSTLKIQRTERGDSAVYLCASSPGTSGTGDTQYFGPGTRLTVL.

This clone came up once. DNA for the CDR3: TGTGCCAGCTCTCGAGGAACGGACACATATGGCTACACCTTC. It codes for CASSRGTDTYGYTF. The rearrangement joins TRBV18 to TRBJ1-2; TRBD1 might be the D (5 bases). The length of the CDR3 is 14 residues. V was cut by 6 bases and J by 5 bases, with 16 bases left in between. Germline V lookup: CDR1 KGHSH, CDR2 LQKENI.

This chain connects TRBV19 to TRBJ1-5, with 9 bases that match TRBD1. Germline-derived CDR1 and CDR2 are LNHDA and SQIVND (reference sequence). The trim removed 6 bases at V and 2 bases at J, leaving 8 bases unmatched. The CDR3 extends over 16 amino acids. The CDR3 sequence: CASSHRGPLGNQPQHF. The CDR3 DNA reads TGTGCCAGTAGCCACAGGGGGCCCTTGGGCAATCAGCCCCAGCATTTT.

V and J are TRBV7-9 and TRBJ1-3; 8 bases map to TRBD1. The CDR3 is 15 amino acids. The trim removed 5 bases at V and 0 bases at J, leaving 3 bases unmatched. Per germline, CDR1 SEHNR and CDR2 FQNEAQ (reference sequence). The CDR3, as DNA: TGTGCCAGCAGCCCGGGGACAGGCTCTGGAAACACCATATATTTT. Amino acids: CASSPGTGSGNTIYF.

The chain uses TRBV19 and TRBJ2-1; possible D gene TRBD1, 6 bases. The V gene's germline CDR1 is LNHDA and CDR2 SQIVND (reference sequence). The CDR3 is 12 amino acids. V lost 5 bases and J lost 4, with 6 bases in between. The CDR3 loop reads CASSDRYNEQFF. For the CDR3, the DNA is TGTGCCAGTAGTGACAGGTACAATGAGCAGTTCTTC.

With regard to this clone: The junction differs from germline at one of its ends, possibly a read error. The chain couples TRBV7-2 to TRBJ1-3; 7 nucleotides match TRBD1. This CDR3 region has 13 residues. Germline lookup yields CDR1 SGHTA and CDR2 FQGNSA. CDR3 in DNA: TGTGCCAGCAGCTTTAATCCGGGACAGCCGAAAAGTTTT. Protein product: CASSFNPGQPKSF.

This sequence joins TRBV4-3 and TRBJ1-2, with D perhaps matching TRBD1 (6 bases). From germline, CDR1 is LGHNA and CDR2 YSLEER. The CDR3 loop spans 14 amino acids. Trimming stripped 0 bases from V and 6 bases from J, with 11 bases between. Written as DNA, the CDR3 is TGCGCCAGCAGCCAAGAAGGGACAAACGATGGCTACACCTTC. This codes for CASSQEGTNDGYTF.

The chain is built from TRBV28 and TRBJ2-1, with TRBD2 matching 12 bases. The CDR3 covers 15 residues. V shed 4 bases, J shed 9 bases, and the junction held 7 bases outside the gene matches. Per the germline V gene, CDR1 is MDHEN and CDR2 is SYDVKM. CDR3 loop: CASSSWTSGISEQFF. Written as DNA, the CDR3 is TGTGCCAGCAGTTCCTGGACTAGCGGGATATCTGAGCAGTTCTTC.

The CDR3 loop reads CASRGNGGKNEQYF. The CDR3 bases are TGTGCCAGCAGGGGTAACGGAGGGAAGAACGAGCAGTACTTC. The chain employs TRBV6-5 and TRBJ2-7, with D perhaps TRBD2 (6 bases). The germline gives CDR1 MNHEY, CDR2 SVGAGI. The length of the CDR3 is 14 residues. V dropped 6 bases and J dropped 5 bases, with 17 bases sitting between them.